A selection of T cell receptor beta chains follows, all from one sample in a study of cytomegalovirus exposure and HLA in healthy donors. Only in-frame clones appear in the TCRdb table, and some are missing; sequencing was by immunoSEQ multiplex PCR. The sample records 65,000 to 75,000 clones, approximately 70% being singletons. Sequenced material: PBMCs. Source of these receptors: a man aged 40-49 years in good health and CMV-seropositive. CDR3s include the opening cysteine and the closing phenylalanine or tryptophan. The order of the fields is D gene, V gene, J gene, clone size, CDR3 DNA, CDR3 protein. The D gene is left open where the match is weak. Clone sizes are given selectively: once, few, many, or a class where the clone is expanded.

D gene: NA
V gene: TRBV19
J gene: TRBJ2-6
clone size: NA
CDR3 DNA: TGTGCCAGTAGTAGGCGGAGCTCTGGGGCCAACGTCCTGACTTTC
CDR3 protein: CASSRRSSGANVLTF

D gene: NA
V gene: TRBV29-1
J gene: TRBJ2-4
clone size: NA
CDR3 DNA: TGCAGCGTCCAGGGCGTGGAAACCAAAAACATTCAGTACTTC
CDR3 protein: CSVQGVETKNIQYF

D gene: NA
V gene: TRBV30
J gene: TRBJ2-7
clone size: NA
CDR3 DNA: TGTGCCTGGAGTCGGGGGGACAACTACGAGCAGTACTTC
CDR3 protein: CAWSRGDNYEQYF

D gene: NA
V gene: TRBV2
J gene: TRBJ2-3
clone size: NA
CDR3 DNA: TGTGCCAGCAGTGGACAGGCCACAAGCACAGATACGCAGTATTTT
CDR3 protein: CASSGQATSTDTQYF

D gene: NA
V gene: TRBV6-6
J gene: TRBJ2-7
clone size: NA
CDR3 DNA: TGTGCCAGCAGTTATGACTACTACGAGCAGTACTTC
CDR3 protein: CASSYDYYEQYF

D gene: TRBD1
V gene: TRBV4-1
J gene: TRBJ1-1
clone size: NA
CDR3 DNA: TGCGCCAGCAGCCAGGGCAGACAGGGCTGGGGCACTGAAGCTTTCTTT
CDR3 protein: CASSQGRQGWGTEAFF

D gene: NA
V gene: TRBV30
J gene: TRBJ2-1
clone size: NA
CDR3 DNA: TGTGCCTGGAGCCTTACGGGGGACAGCCCGATGAAGGGAAATGAGCAGTTCTTC
CDR3 protein: CAWSLTGDSPMKGNEQFF

D gene: NA
V gene: TRBV29-1
J gene: TRBJ2-7
clone size: NA
CDR3 DNA: TGCAGCGTTATCCTAAACTACGAGCAGTACTTC
CDR3 protein: CSVILNYEQYF

D gene: NA
V gene: TRBV27
J gene: TRBJ2-3
clone size: NA
CDR3 DNA: TGTGCCAGCAGTTCCGGGGGAAGCGGAAGGAGACCAGATACGCAGTATTTT
CDR3 protein: CASSSGGSGRRPDTQYF

D gene: TRBD1
V gene: TRBV7-2
J gene: TRBJ1-2
clone size: NA
CDR3 DNA: TGTGCCAGCAGCTTAGCCCCGTATCGGGACAGGGGTGGAGTTGGCTACACCTTC
CDR3 protein: CASSLAPYRDRGGVGYTF

D gene: NA
V gene: TRBV9
J gene: TRBJ1-2
clone size: NA
CDR3 DNA: TGTGCCAGCAGCCCGGACATTAACTATGGCTACACCTTC
CDR3 protein: CASSPDINYGYTF

D gene: TRBD2
V gene: TRBV4-3
J gene: TRBJ2-1
clone size: many
CDR3 DNA: TGCGCCAGCAGCCAAGAGTCTGGCGGGAGGGGCGATTCGTGGGAGCAGTTCTTC
CDR3 protein: CASSQESGGRGDSWEQFF

D gene: TRBD1
V gene: TRBV19
J gene: TRBJ1-5
clone size: NA
CDR3 DNA: TGTGCCAGTAGCTCCGGACAGGCCCATCAGCCCCAGCATTTT
CDR3 protein: CASSSGQAHQPQHF

D gene: TRBD1
V gene: TRBV5-1
J gene: TRBJ1-6
clone size: NA
CDR3 DNA: TGCGCCAGCAGGAGAATCGACAGGGGATCACCCCTCCACTTT
CDR3 protein: CASRRIDRGSPLHF

D gene: NA
V gene: TRBV27
J gene: TRBJ2-3
clone size: few
CDR3 DNA: TGTGCCAGCAGTTTGCAGGGAGGTGGAACAGATACGCAGTATTTT
CDR3 protein: CASSLQGGGTDTQYF

D gene: NA
V gene: TRBV30
J gene: TRBJ2-5
clone size: NA
CDR3 DNA: TGTGCCTGGAGTCTTGGCAGGGGAAAACAAGAGACCCAGTACTTC
CDR3 protein: CAWSLGRGKQETQYF

D gene: NA
V gene: TRBV7-7
J gene: TRBJ1-1
clone size: NA
CDR3 DNA: TGTGCTAGCAGCTTATACCAGGGGAGCACTGAAGCTTTCTTT
CDR3 protein: CASSLYQGSTEAFF

D gene: TRBD1
V gene: TRBV19
J gene: TRBJ2-7
clone size: NA
CDR3 DNA: TGTGCCAGTAGTTTCTCCGGGACAGGGATCTACGAGCAGTACTTC
CDR3 protein: CASSFSGTGIYEQYF

D gene: TRBD2
V gene: TRBV5-4
J gene: TRBJ2-7
clone size: NA
CDR3 DNA: TGTGCCAGCAGTGTTGAGCGGGGGCCCTACGAGCAGTACTTC
CDR3 protein: CASSVERGPYEQYF

D gene: NA
V gene: TRBV29-1
J gene: TRBJ2-7
clone size: NA
CDR3 DNA: TGCAGTTTTTACAAGCAGAAGGCGGCATACGAGCAGTACTTC
CDR3 protein: CSFYKQKAAYEQYF

D gene: TRBD1
V gene: TRBV5-8
J gene: TRBJ1-1
clone size: NA
CDR3 DNA: TGTGCCAGCAGCTCCCGACAGGGAGGCACTGAAGCTTTCTTT
CDR3 protein: CASSSRQGGTEAFF

D gene: TRBD1
V gene: TRBV19
J gene: TRBJ1-4
clone size: NA
CDR3 DNA: TGTGCCAGTAGATACCGGGACAGGGAGAATGAAAAACTGTTTTTT
CDR3 protein: CASRYRDRENEKLFF

D gene: NA
V gene: TRBV5-6
J gene: TRBJ2-3
clone size: NA
CDR3 DNA: TGTGCCAGCAGCTACGGGATTGGTGGCACAGATACGCAGTATTTT
CDR3 protein: CASSYGIGGTDTQYF

D gene: NA
V gene: TRBV13
J gene: TRBJ1-1
clone size: NA
CDR3 DNA: TGTGCCAGCAGCTACAGGACCCAGCCCACTGAAGCTTTCTTT
CDR3 protein: CASSYRTQPTEAFF

D gene: TRBD1
V gene: TRBV6-1
J gene: TRBJ2-7
clone size: few
CDR3 DNA: TGTGCCAGCAGTAGTCCGGGACAGGGGTACGAGCAGTACTTC
CDR3 protein: CASSSPGQGYEQYF

D gene: NA
V gene: TRBV27
J gene: TRBJ2-7
clone size: NA
CDR3 DNA: TGTGCCAGCAGTTTATCGTACCTAGCGTCCTACGAGCAGTACTTC
CDR3 protein: CASSLSYLASYEQYF

D gene: NA
V gene: TRBV29-1
J gene: TRBJ1-4
clone size: NA
CDR3 DNA: TGCAGCGTTGTGGGACGGGAGGGGCGGATTCGCGAAAAACTGTTTTTT
CDR3 protein: CSVVGREGRIREKLFF

D gene: NA
V gene: TRBV28
J gene: TRBJ1-5
clone size: NA
CDR3 DNA: TGTGCCACCGAGATGGACAGAGGACTTCAGCCCCAGCATTTT
CDR3 protein: CATEMDRGLQPQHF

D gene: NA
V gene: TRBV9
J gene: TRBJ1-6
clone size: NA
CDR3 DNA: TGTGCCAGCAGCGTCAGGGTCGATAATTCACCCCTCCACTTT
CDR3 protein: CASSVRVDNSPLHF

D gene: NA
V gene: TRBV6-5
J gene: TRBJ1-3
clone size: NA
CDR3 DNA: TGTGCCAGCATTGGGACACTAGGAAACACCATATATTTT
CDR3 protein: CASIGTLGNTIYF

D gene: TRBD1
V gene: TRBV2
J gene: TRBJ1-1
clone size: few
CDR3 DNA: TGTGCCAGCAGTTGGGAAGGGACAGACACTGAAGCTTTCTTT
CDR3 protein: CASSWEGTDTEAFF

D gene: NA
V gene: TRBV28
J gene: TRBJ1-4
clone size: few
CDR3 DNA: TGTGCCAGCAGTTTGAACCAGGATGAAAAACTGTTTTTT
CDR3 protein: CASSLNQDEKLFF

D gene: TRBD2
V gene: TRBV9
J gene: TRBJ2-7
clone size: NA
CDR3 DNA: TGTGCCAGCAGCGGTATTAGCGGGAGCTACGAGCAGTACTTC
CDR3 protein: CASSGISGSYEQYF

D gene: TRBD1
V gene: TRBV10-3
J gene: TRBJ2-7
clone size: NA
CDR3 DNA: TGTGCCATCAGTGAGCGCCCACCCGGGACAGGCTCCTACGAGCAGTACTTC
CDR3 protein: CAISERPPGTGSYEQYF

D gene: NA
V gene: TRBV5-5
J gene: TRBJ2-1
clone size: once
CDR3 DNA: TGTGCCAGCAGCTTGAGGACACGCTCCTACAATGAGCAGTTCTTC
CDR3 protein: CASSLRTRSYNEQFF

D gene: NA
V gene: TRBV4-3
J gene: TRBJ2-1
clone size: NA
CDR3 DNA: TGCGCCAGCAGCCAAGACCTAGCCTATGAGCAGTTCTTC
CDR3 protein: CASSQDLAYEQFF

D gene: TRBD1
V gene: TRBV30
J gene: TRBJ1-1
clone size: NA
CDR3 DNA: TGTGCCTGCGGGGGGGACAGGGGACTGAACACTGAAGCTTTCTTT
CDR3 protein: CACGGDRGLNTEAFF

D gene: TRBD1
V gene: TRBV6-6
J gene: TRBJ2-5
clone size: few
CDR3 DNA: TGTGCCAGCAGTAGGGACAGATGGGAGACCCAGTACTTC
CDR3 protein: CASSRDRWETQYF

D gene: NA
V gene: TRBV23-1
J gene: TRBJ2-7
clone size: NA
CDR3 DNA: TGCGCCAGCAGCCTCAATGGCGACAGGTTCACCTACGAGCAGTACTTC
CDR3 protein: CASSLNGDRFTYEQYF